These 25 T cell receptor beta chains share one sample of origin, sequenced in a study of T cell responses to AZD1222 COVID-19 vaccine. TCRdb's copy holds only in-frame clones and misses some; the assay was immunoSEQ multiplex PCR. The profile shows about 46,000 clones, roughly 90% of them singletons. Here the sequenced sample was peripheral blood, taken 28 days after the second AZD1222 dose. Source of these receptors: an adult who received the AZD1222 COVID-19 vaccine.

This rearrangement joins TRBV5-1 to TRBJ2-3; 8 nucleotides line up with TRBD2. There are 15 residues in the CDR3. From germline, CDR1 is SGHRS and CDR2 YFSETQ. V lost 0 bases and J lost 5; bases outside the gene matches: 5. The CDR3 bases are TGCGCCAGCAGCTTGGGCCCGGGGGGGGAAGATACGCAGTATTTT. Protein sequence: CASSLGPGGEDTQYF.

V is TRBV6-5 and J is TRBJ1-5; D gene unclear. V lost 5 bases to trimming and J lost 0 bases, with 8 bases between them. CDR3 length: 14 amino acids. Germline V gene data show CDR1 as MNHEY and CDR2 as SVGAGI. The CDR3 here is CASSPRISNQPQHF. CDR3 DNA sequence: TGTGCCAGCAGTCCCCGAATTAGCAATCAGCCCCAGCATTTT.

The gene calls are TRBV7-3 and TRBJ1-5; 7 bases are a match to TRBD1. Looked up from germline, CDR1 is SGHTA and CDR2 is FQGTGA. This CDR3 is built from 14 residues. The junction had 5 bases not matched to a gene; V was cut back by 2 bases and J by 7 bases. The DNA of the CDR3 is TGTGCCAGCAGCTTACAGACAGGGAGACAGCCCCAGCATTTT. Its protein product is CASSLQTGRQPQHF.

The chain employs TRBV4-1 and TRBJ2-2; TRBD1 matches at 10 bases. Germline-derived CDR1 and CDR2 are MGHRA and YSYEKL. This CDR3 has 15 residues. V lost 6 bases to trimming and J lost 6 bases; unmatched junction nucleotides: 7. DNA of the CDR3: TGCGCCAGCAGACAGGACAGGGGGTCTTCCGGGGAGCTGTTTTTT. It specifies CASRQDRGSSGELFF.

This rearrangement joins TRBV5-8 to TRBJ2-7; 10 nucleotides align to TRBD1. The CDR3 has 16 residues. J gave up 0 bases and V 0 bases, and 3 bases lay outside the gene matches. Germline V gene lookup returns CDR1 SGHTS and CDR2 YDEGEE. The CDR3 DNA is TGTGCCAGCAGCTTGGGGGGACAGGGGTACTCCTACGAGCAGTACTTC. Amino acid sequence: CASSLGGQGYSYEQYF.

The rearrangement uses TRBV6-5 and TRBJ2-5; no firm D call. Germline CDR1 reads MNHEY; CDR2 reads SVGAGI. Trimming stripped 6 bases from V and 2 bases from J, with 10 bases between. The CDR3 runs 13 residues. The CDR3 bases are TGTGCCAGCAGCCAAGGTCTGCAAGAGACCCAGTACTTC. It codes for CASSQGLQETQYF.

This clone was detected once. V gene TRBV19 combines with J gene TRBJ2-6; TRBD2 aligns across 8 bases. Germline V gives CDR1 LNHDA, CDR2 SQIVND (reference sequence). The CDR3 runs 18 residues. Losses at the gene ends were 5 bases for V and 3 bases for J; bases not matched to a gene: 12. As DNA, the CDR3 is TGTGCCAGTAGTGAGACGGGAGGGGTTCCGTATGGGGCCAACGTCCTGACTTTC. This translates into CASSETGGVPYGANVLTF. The variable domain in full, completed from reference TRBV19 and TRBJ2-6, reads DGGITQSPKYLFRKEGQNVTLSCEQNLNHDAMYWYRQDPGQGLRLIYYSQIVNDFQKGDIAEGYSVSREKKESFPLTVTSAQKNPTAFYLCASSETGGVPYGANVLTFGAGSRLTVL.

This clone was seen only once. The chain couples TRBV9 to TRBJ2-5; 11 bases fit TRBD2. CDR3 size: 15 residues. Unmatched junction bases numbered 3, after V lost 0 bases and J lost 5 bases. Germline-derived CDR1 and CDR2 are SGDLS and YYNGEE. The CDR3 coding sequence is TGTGCCAGCAGCGTAGGACTAGCGGGAAAGGAGACCCAGTACTTC. The encoded protein is CASSVGLAGKETQYF.

The rearrangement joins TRBV5-1 to TRBJ2-1; D gene ambiguous. Germline V gene data show CDR1 as SGHRS and CDR2 as YFSETQ. There are 17 residues in the CDR3. V was pared by 4 bases and J by 6 bases, with 23 bases between. In DNA form, the CDR3 reads TGCGCCAGCAGCGTAGAGGTCTTTGGTGCAGACTTCAATGAGCAGTTCTTC. Encoded protein: CASSVEVFGADFNEQFF.

Only a few counts were recorded for this clone. The V gene is TRBV7-2, the J gene TRBJ2-2; the match to TRBD1 covers 9 bases. CDR1 is SGHTA, CDR2 FQGNSA, per germline. V lost 5 bases and J lost 5; bases outside the gene matches: 9. This CDR3 is 16 amino acids long. The CDR3 region is CASSLRTGVWTGELFF. The CDR3 DNA is TGTGCCAGCAGCCTCCGGACAGGGGTATGGACCGGGGAGCTGTTTTTT.

V usage is TRBV19 and J usage is TRBJ1-1; 8 bases are a match to TRBD1. Germline V CDR1 and CDR2: LNHDA, SQIVND (reference sequence). The CDR3 sequence is 16 residues long. Trimming cost V 5 bases and J 2 bases; bases outside gene matches: 10. CDR3 sequence reads: CASSPRTGTGNTEAFF. DNA of the CDR3: TGTGCCAGTAGTCCGCGGACCGGGACAGGAAACACTGAAGCTTTCTTT.

The chain has TRBV2 and TRBJ1-1; maybe TRBD1 (5 bases). This CDR3 region has 13 residues. With 5 bases removed from V and 7 bases from J, the gap between germline ends came to 14 bases. Germline V gene data show CDR1 as SNHLY and CDR2 as FYNNEI. The CDR3 sequence: CASSPGKGVEAFF. In DNA, the CDR3 is TGTGCCAGCAGTCCAGGGAAAGGGGTTGAAGCTTTCTTT.

V usage is TRBV12-3 or TRBV12-4 and J usage is TRBJ2-7, with D maybe TRBD1 (6 bases). The CDR3 has 12 residues. V lost 4 bases and J 7 bases, leaving 11 bases between the germline ends. CDR3 in amino acids: CASSSTGREQYF. The CDR3 nucleotides are TGTGCCAGCAGTTCAACAGGGAGAGAGCAGTACTTC.

The chain employs TRBV27 and TRBJ2-3; D could derive from TRBD1 or TRBD2 (5 bases each). Germline CDR1 and CDR2: MNHEY and SMNVEV (reference sequence). Between the trimmed V and J ends, which lost 1 base and 3 bases, there was a span of 11 bases. The CDR3 runs 15 residues. The CDR3 DNA follows: TGTGCCAGCAGTTTATGGGGGAGTGGTACAGATACGCAGTATTTT. It codes for CASSLWGSGTDTQYF.

The chain joins TRBV3-1 (or the pseudogene TRBV3-2) to TRBJ1-2, with a weak D call TRBD1 (6 bases). The germline V and J ends were trimmed by 0 bases and 7 bases, with 12 bases remaining between them. This CDR3 has 14 amino acids. Per the germline V gene, CDR1 is LGHDT and CDR2 is YNNKEL (reference sequence). This chain's CDR3 is CASSQEGAWSGYTF. The CDR3 nucleotides read TGTGCCAGCAGCCAAGAGGGGGCCTGGTCTGGCTACACCTTC.

The V gene is TRBV4-3, the J gene TRBJ1-6, with 7 bases aligning to TRBD1. From germline, CDR1 is LGHNA and CDR2 YSLEER. V dropped 2 bases and J dropped 9; count of bases not matched to a gene: 7. This CDR3 spans 15 amino acids. Here the CDR3 DNA reads TGCGCCAGCAGCCAAAGACAGGGAGTAGGTTCACCCCTCCACTTT. It translates to CASSQRQGVGSPLHF.

J is TRBJ1-1 and V is TRBV5-4; D remains unclear. The V and J ends lost 2 bases and 2 bases respectively, with 10 bases between them. Per the germline V gene, CDR1 is SGHNT and CDR2 is YYREEE (reference sequence). This CDR3 comprises 14 residues. The CDR3 nucleotides read TGTGCCAGCAGCTTAAGAGGAATTAACACTGAAGCTTTCTTT. This codes for CASSLRGINTEAFF.

This clone has only one observation. The chain recombines TRBV7-2 with TRBJ2-1; no clear D gene. Germline values: CDR1 SGHTA, CDR2 FQGNSA. The CDR3 consists of 15 residues. The germline V and J ends were trimmed by 0 bases and 0 bases, with 6 bases remaining between them. For the CDR3, the DNA is TGTGCCAGCAGCTTAGCTTGGAGCTCCTACAATGAGCAGTTCTTC. Translated: CASSLAWSSYNEQFF.

The chain recombines TRBV5-6 with TRBJ2-7; 10 bases agree with TRBD1. The CDR3 has 14 amino acids. The V segment lost 0 bases and the J segment 3 bases; nucleotides outside the gene matches: 0. Germline-derived CDR1 and CDR2 are SGHDT and YYEEEE. DNA of the CDR3: TGTGCCAGCAGCTTGGGGGACAGGGGCTACGAGCAGTACTTC. Translation gives CASSLGDRGYEQYF.

This clone is a singleton in its sample. This CDR3 reads CASSIGRNYGYTF. For the CDR3, the DNA is TGTGCCAGTAGTATAGGTAGGAACTATGGCTACACCTTC. The rearrangement links TRBV19 to TRBJ1-2, with D unclear. Trimming took 1 base from V and 2 from J, leaving 5 bases between them. The germline V gene has CDR1 LNHDA and CDR2 SQIVND (reference sequence). The CDR3 is 13 amino acids.

The chain links TRBV30 to TRBJ2-2; TRBD2 matches at 7 bases. This CDR3 has 14 residues. Germline CDR1 is GTSNPN and CDR2 is SVGIG (reference sequence). The trim removed 3 bases at V and 1 base at J, leaving 2 bases unmatched. The CDR3 DNA reads as TGTGCCTGGAGCGGGACTATGAACACCGGGGAGCTGTTTTTT. This codes for CAWSGTMNTGELFF.

The chain joins TRBV12-3 or TRBV12-4 to TRBJ1-1; D is uncertain. CDR3 length: 12 amino acids. V lost 6 bases and J lost 0, with 5 bases in between. The CDR3 nucleotides read TGTGCCAGCAGCGAGATGAACACTGAAGCTTTCTTT. Translated, it gives CASSEMNTEAFF.

The genes are TRBV5-6 and TRBJ2-1; D tentatively reads TRBD1 or TRBD2 (5 bases each). The CDR3 totals 13 residues. The V end was cut by 4 bases, the J end by 12 bases, with 17 bases between. The V gene's germline CDR1 is SGHDT and CDR2 YYEEEE. CDR3 in amino acids: CASSPGPREGQFF. DNA for the CDR3: TGTGCCAGCAGCCCGGGACCCCGCGAGGGGCAGTTCTTC.

The chain carries TRBV12-5 and TRBJ1-1; TRBD1 might be the D (5 bases). Germline assignment: CDR1 LGHNT and CDR2 FRNRAP. The CDR3 is made up of 16 amino acids. V was shortened by 2 bases and J by 1 base, with 14 bases between the two germline ends. CDR3 sequence (DNA): TGTGCTAGTGGTTTGACCTGGGGGGGGTCGAACACTGAAGCTTTCTTT. Residues: CASGLTWGGSNTEAFF. Drawing the rest from reference TRBV12-5 and TRBJ1-1, the complete variable domain is DARVTQTPRHKVTEMGQEVTMRCQPILGHNTVFWYRQTMMQGLELLAYFRNRAPLDDSGMPKDRFSAEMPDATLATLKIQPSEPRDSAVYFCASGLTWGGSNTEAFFGQGTRLTVV.

J is TRBJ2-1 and V is TRBV29-1; no definite D call. V was pared by 6 bases and J by 0 bases, with 15 bases between. CDR3 length: 15 residues. Germline CDR1 and CDR2: SQVTM and ANQGSEA. The CDR3 protein is CSVAPRLSSYNEQFF. The CDR3 coding sequence is TGCAGCGTGGCCCCGCGGTTAAGCTCCTACAATGAGCAGTTCTTC.